Here is one T cell receptor beta chain with its context. Its antigen remains unknown. The libraries of TRB cDNA were constructed through 5' RACE using UMI labels. TCRdb reprocessed the 5' RACE reads, with one entry per CDR3 protein and no DNA. This sample's table reports under 150,000 distinct CDR3 sequences. The data derive from a study of CXCR3-negative and CXCR3-positive naive CD8 T cells. Overall study context: The total count of TRB reads reached around 140 million, and each library contributed about 1.5 +/- 0.3 million. Study-wide points: For CXCR3-positive naive cells, TRB CDR3s were more hydrophobic than those of CXCR3-negative naive cells. Similar TRBV-TRBJ usage was seen in naive cells (both CXCR3-negative and CXCR3-positive), but memory cells differed.

The CDR3 length is 14 residues. CDR1 is SGHTA and CDR2 is FQGTGA in the germline V gene. Triplicates of 300,000 cells were sorted from each CD8+ T cell subset. Cells classed as naive CD8+ T cells were CD45RO-CCR7+CD27+CD95-. J is TRBJ2-5 and V is TRBV7-3; TCRdb picks TRBD1, but there is no DNA to check that call. The TCR originated in a human donor in good health. Some clones in this sample may be carry-over from other donors' samples. Material: naive CXCR3+ CD8+ T cells from blood. Sample subset: CD45RO-CCR7+CD27+CD95- naive CD8+ T cells expressing CXCR3 (TNR3+). The CDR3 reads CASSLTPRSETQYF.